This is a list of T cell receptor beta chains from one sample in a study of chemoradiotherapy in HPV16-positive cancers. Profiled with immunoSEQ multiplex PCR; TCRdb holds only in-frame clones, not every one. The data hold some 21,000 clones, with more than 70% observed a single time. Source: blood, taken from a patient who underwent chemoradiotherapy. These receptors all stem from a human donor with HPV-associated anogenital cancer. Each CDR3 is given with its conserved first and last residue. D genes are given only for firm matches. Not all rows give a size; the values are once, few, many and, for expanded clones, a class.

CDR3 protein: CASSLASVLPRGANVLTF
CDR3 DNA: TGCGCCAGCAGCTTGGCGTCGGTCCTACCCCGCGGGGCCAACGTCCTGACTTTC
V gene: TRBV5-1
J gene: TRBJ2-6
clone size: NA
D gene: NA

CDR3 protein: CASSLAEGPGGAEQFF
CDR3 DNA: TGTGCCAGCAGCTTAGCTGAGGGACCCGGAGGAGCTGAGCAGTTCTTC
V gene: TRBV7-6
J gene: TRBJ2-1
clone size: NA
D gene: NA

CDR3 protein: CASSVEESSNQPQHF
CDR3 DNA: TGTGCCAGCAGCGTAGAGGAGTCTAGCAATCAGCCCCAGCATTTT
V gene: TRBV9
J gene: TRBJ1-5
clone size: few
D gene: NA

CDR3 protein: CASTSGAGEIAKNIQYF
CDR3 DNA: TGTGCCAGCACCTCAGGGGCGGGAGAAATAGCCAAAAACATTCAGTACTTC
V gene: TRBV7-2
J gene: TRBJ2-4
clone size: NA
D gene: NA

CDR3 protein: CASRAPNGFSLHF
CDR3 DNA: TGCGCCAGCAGGGCCCCCAACGGGTTTAGCCTCCACTTT
V gene: TRBV10-2
J gene: TRBJ1-6
clone size: once
D gene: NA

CDR3 protein: CASSPGLFSYEQYF
CDR3 DNA: TGTGCCAGCTCACCCGGTCTCTTCTCCTACGAGCAGTACTTC
V gene: TRBV18
J gene: TRBJ2-7
clone size: NA
D gene: NA

CDR3 protein: CASIPQQVSTGELFF
CDR3 DNA: TGTGCCAGCATCCCTCAACAGGTCTCCACCGGGGAGCTGTTTTTT
V gene: TRBV7-2
J gene: TRBJ2-2
clone size: once
D gene: NA

CDR3 protein: CASSLMREGPGELFF
CDR3 DNA: TGCGCCAGCAGCTTGATGCGGGAGGGCCCCGGGGAGCTGTTTTTT
V gene: TRBV5-1
J gene: TRBJ2-2
clone size: NA
D gene: TRBD2

CDR3 protein: CASSVDVTGPGSKFF
CDR3 DNA: TGTGCCAGCAGCGTAGATGTGACAGGGCCTGGGTCGAAGTTCTTC
V gene: TRBV9
J gene: TRBJ2-1
clone size: NA
D gene: TRBD1

CDR3 protein: CASSLTGPVETQYF
CDR3 DNA: TGTGCCAGCAGCCTGACAGGGCCGGTAGAGACCCAGTACTTC
V gene: TRBV6-5
J gene: TRBJ2-5
clone size: NA
D gene: TRBD1

CDR3 protein: CVRSFRLHKNIQYF
CDR3 DNA: TGTGTCAGAAGCTTCCGACTCCACAAAAACATTCAGTACTTC
V gene: TRBV7-5
J gene: TRBJ2-4
clone size: NA
D gene: NA

CDR3 protein: CSVRDNHNQPQHF
CDR3 DNA: TGCAGCGTTCGCGACAACCACAATCAGCCCCAGCATTTT
V gene: TRBV29-1
J gene: TRBJ1-5
clone size: NA
D gene: NA

CDR3 protein: CASSPTKGENTGELFF
CDR3 DNA: TGTGCCAGCTCACCCACTAAGGGGGAGAACACCGGGGAGCTGTTTTTT
V gene: TRBV18
J gene: TRBJ2-2
clone size: NA
D gene: NA

CDR3 protein: CASSWGGFGTEAFF
CDR3 DNA: TGTGCCAGTAGTTGGGGGGGTTTTGGGACTGAAGCTTTCTTT
V gene: TRBV19
J gene: TRBJ1-1
clone size: NA
D gene: NA

CDR3 protein: CASSPFTGFQGEAFF
CDR3 DNA: TGTGCCAGTAGTCCATTCACAGGGTTCCAAGGTGAAGCTTTCTTT
V gene: TRBV19
J gene: TRBJ1-1
clone size: NA
D gene: NA

CDR3 protein: CASSPLGATNEKLFF
CDR3 DNA: TGCGCCAGCAGCCCCCTAGGGGCAACTAATGAAAAACTGTTTTTT
V gene: TRBV5-1
J gene: TRBJ1-4
clone size: NA
D gene: NA

CDR3 protein: CASSHLGDEQYF
CDR3 DNA: TGTGCCAGCAGCCACCTAGGTGACGAGCAGTACTTC
V gene: TRBV5-4
J gene: TRBJ2-7
clone size: NA
D gene: NA

CDR3 protein: CASSQMTGDSSYEQYF
CDR3 DNA: TGTGCCAGCAGCCAAATGACAGGGGACAGCTCCTACGAGCAGTACTTC
V gene: TRBV7-6
J gene: TRBJ2-7
clone size: NA
D gene: TRBD1

CDR3 protein: CASSPSQNYEQYF
CDR3 DNA: TGTGCCAGCAGCCCCTCGCAAAACTACGAGCAGTACTTC
V gene: TRBV28
J gene: TRBJ2-7
clone size: NA
D gene: NA

CDR3 protein: CASSKQAVAFYEQYF
CDR3 DNA: TGTGCCAGCAGCAAACAGGCGGTCGCCTTCTACGAGCAGTACTTC
V gene: TRBV9
J gene: TRBJ2-7
clone size: NA
D gene: NA

CDR3 protein: CASSAAGGSNQPQHF
CDR3 DNA: TGTGCCAGCAGTGCGGCAGGGGGAAGCAATCAGCCCCAGCATTTT
V gene: TRBV6-4
J gene: TRBJ1-5
clone size: NA
D gene: TRBD1

CDR3 protein: CASSLGRMGRGQPQHF
CDR3 DNA: TGTGCCAGCAGCTTGGGACGTATGGGGAGGGGTCAGCCCCAGCATTTT
V gene: TRBV5-8
J gene: TRBJ1-5
clone size: few
D gene: NA

CDR3 protein: CASSRQGARRQPQHF
CDR3 DNA: TGTGCCAGCAGCCGCCAAGGGGCCCGCCGGCAGCCCCAGCATTTT
V gene: TRBV7-9
J gene: TRBJ1-5
clone size: NA
D gene: NA

CDR3 protein: CASSRGSGNTIYF
CDR3 DNA: TGTGCCAGCAGTCGGGGGTCTGGAAACACCATATATTTT
V gene: TRBV2
J gene: TRBJ1-3
clone size: NA
D gene: NA